Listed below are T cell receptor beta chains from one sample, sequenced in a study of cytomegalovirus exposure and HLA in healthy donors. Here immunoSEQ multiplex PCR was the method, and the copy in TCRdb shows in-frame clones only, minus some. The data contain approximately 240,000 clones, 75% to 95% of them singletons. The sequenced material came from PBMCs. These receptors were taken from a woman younger than 35 in good health and CMV-seronegative. Each CDR3 is given with its conserved first and last residue. A D gene is named only where the DNA matches it firmly. Only part of the rows carry a size: once, few, many, or a class if the clone is expanded.

clone_size,d_call,j_call,v_call,cdr3_nt,cdr3_aa
-,-,TRBJ1-2,TRBV25-1,TGTGCCACCCAACAGGGAATCTATGGCTACACCTTC,CATQQGIYGYTF
-,-,TRBJ1-5,TRBV12-5,TGTGCTAGTGGTTCGGCAGGGGACCATCAGCCCCAGCATTTT,CASGSAGDHQPQHF
few,TRBD1,TRBJ1-1,TRBV19,TGTGCCAGTAGTACTTACGACAGGGGGCGCGACACTGAAGCTTTCTTT,CASSTYDRGRDTEAFF
-,-,TRBJ1-4,TRBV5-6,TGTGCCAGCAGCTTGCGGGGGGGTGAAAAACTGTTTTTT,CASSLRGGEKLFF
-,TRBD1,TRBJ1-2,TRBV11-2,TGTGCCAGCAGCTTGACAGGGTTGGATTACACCTTC,CASSLTGLDYTF
-,-,TRBJ2-1,TRBV11-2,TGTGCCAGCAGCTTAAATAGATACAATGAGCAGTTCTTC,CASSLNRYNEQFF
-,-,TRBJ1-4,TRBV11-2,TGTGCCAGCAGCTTATTGGGGGGGCCTGAAAAACTGTTTTTT,CASSLLGGPEKLFF
-,TRBD1,TRBJ1-1,TRBV27,TGTGCCAGCAGAGCCGAAAAACTTACAGGGGCGAACACTGAAGCTTTCTTT,CASRAEKLTGANTEAFF
-,TRBD2,TRBJ2-1,TRBV19,TGTGCCAGTAGTATAGATCTGCCCAGCGGGAACGGGTATAATGAGCAGTTCTTC,CASSIDLPSGNGYNEQFF
-,TRBD1,TRBJ2-1,TRBV11-1,TGTGCCAGCAGACCAGGGGGCGAGTACAATGAGCAGTTCTTC,CASRPGGEYNEQFF
-,-,TRBJ2-1,TRBV7-8,TGTGCCAGCAGCTTGCGCGACTGGTCGGAGCAGTTCTTC,CASSLRDWSEQFF
-,TRBD2,TRBJ2-3,TRBV9,TGTGCCAGCAGCTTGCCCGCTAGCGGGCGGTTCACAGATACGCAGTATTTT,CASSLPASGRFTDTQYF
-,TRBD1,TRBJ1-2,TRBV30,TGTGCCTGGGTGGACAGGGGGGATTATGGCTACACCTTC,CAWVDRGDYGYTF
-,-,TRBJ1-1,TRBV29-1,TGCAGCGTTGAGAGGGCGAACACTGAAGCTTTCTTT,CSVERANTEAFF
-,-,TRBJ1-5,TRBV5-1,TGCGCCAGCAGCTTTTCGGGGGGTCGGCAGCCCCAGCATTTT,CASSFSGGRQPQHF
-,-,TRBJ1-4,TRBV6-4,TGTGCCAGCCGACGAGGCCCTAATGAAAAACTGTTTTTT,CASRRGPNEKLFF
-,-,TRBJ2-1,TRBV7-2,TGTGCCAGCAGCAGTCAAGTGAGATCAGGTAATGAGCAGTTCTTC,CASSSQVRSGNEQFF
-,TRBD2,TRBJ2-3,TRBV15,TGTGCCACCAGCAGGAGGGCGGGAGGGCCGCGCACAGATACGCAGTATTTT,CATSRRAGGPRTDTQYF
-,TRBD1,TRBJ1-1,TRBV19,TGTGCCAGTACTCCAAGGGGGCGGAACACTGAAGCTTTCTTT,CASTPRGRNTEAFF
-,TRBD2,TRBJ2-2,TRBV6-4,TGTGCCAGCAGTACTAGCGGGAGCAGGGCCGGGGAGCTGTTTTTT,CASSTSGSRAGELFF
-,TRBD1,TRBJ2-7,TRBV27,TGTGCCAGCAGTCAAGGGACAGGGATAGGAGAGCAGTACTTC,CASSQGTGIGEQYF
-,-,TRBJ1-5,TRBV30,TGTGCCTGGAGTGCAAGGGGAAATCAGCCCCAGCATTTT,CAWSARGNQPQHF
-,TRBD1,TRBJ1-2,TRBV5-1,TGCGCCAGCAGCGCTCGGGACAGGGGATATAATGGCTACACCTTC,CASSARDRGYNGYTF
-,TRBD1,TRBJ1-4,TRBV18,TGTGCCAGCTCACCACCACGACAGGGCATTCGTGAAAAACTGTTTTTT,CASSPPRQGIREKLFF
once,-,TRBJ1-2,TRBV7-2,TGTGCCAGCAGACCAAGGACAGAAAACTATGGCTACACCTTC,CASRPRTENYGYTF
-,-,TRBJ1-5,TRBV19,TGTGCCAGTACCGGGAGGGACCTCGGGCCGGCGAGCAATCAGCCCCAGCATTTT,CASTGRDLGPASNQPQHF
-,-,TRBJ1-1,TRBV7-9,TGTGCCAGCAGCTTAGGGGGAGAGACTGAAGCTTTCTTT,CASSLGGETEAFF
-,TRBD2,TRBJ2-7,TRBV14,TGTGCCAGCAGCCAAGATCTAGCGGGAGGTGCCGAGCAGTACTTC,CASSQDLAGGAEQYF
-,-,TRBJ2-2,TRBV5-1,TGCGCCAGCAGCTTCAGGGTTGGGACCGGGGAGCTGTTTTTT,CASSFRVGTGELFF
few,-,TRBJ1-2,TRBV18,TGTGCCAGCTCACCAGGGGGGGACTATGGCTACACCTTC,CASSPGGDYGYTF
-,TRBD1,TRBJ1-2,TRBV7-9,TGTGCCAGCAGCTTAGGACAGGGAGCCGGGTATGGCTACACCTTC,CASSLGQGAGYGYTF
-,TRBD2,TRBJ2-7,TRBV5-1,TGCGCCAGCAGCTTGGGGCGGGAGGGCGCTCTGCAGCACTTC,CASSLGREGALQHF
-,-,TRBJ1-2,TRBV19,TGTGCCAGTAGTATATCGGCCCCCCAGGTAACGGTGGATGGCTACACCTTC,CASSISAPQVTVDGYTF
-,TRBD1,TRBJ1-1,TRBV28,TGTGCCAGCAGTTCAGGGTCGGGACAGGCTTTCTTT,CASSSGSGQAFF
-,-,TRBJ2-2,TRBV18,TGTGCCAGCTCACCAGGGCAGACCACCGGGGAGCTGTTTTTT,CASSPGQTTGELFF
-,TRBD1,TRBJ1-3,TRBV9,TGTGCCAGCAGCGTCCGACCGACAGGGTCTGGAAACACCATATATTTT,CASSVRPTGSGNTIYF
-,-,TRBJ1-1,TRBV27,TGTGCCAGCAGCCCGACACCCCGGTCTGAAGCTTTCTTT,CASSPTPRSEAFF
-,TRBD1,TRBJ2-1,TRBV5-6,TGTGCCAGCAGCCACTCGGGGACAGGGGGCATCAATGAGCAGTTCTTC,CASSHSGTGGINEQFF
-,TRBD1,TRBJ1-1,TRBV18,TGTGCCAGCTCACCCGTAGTAGGGGGCGAGAACACTGAAGCTTTCTTT,CASSPVVGGENTEAFF
-,-,TRBJ1-1,TRBV6-4,TGTGCCAGCAGCCCAAGGGGGGGTAACACTGAAGCTTTCTTT,CASSPRGGNTEAFF
-,-,TRBJ2-7,TRBV6-6,TGTGCCAGCAGTTATAGGCAGGGACTTTACGAGCAGTACTTC,CASSYRQGLYEQYF
-,-,TRBJ1-5,TRBV6-1,TGTGCCAGCAGTGCGTATAGAGGTATTCTGAGCAATCAGCCCCAGCATTTT,CASSAYRGILSNQPQHF
once,-,TRBJ1-1,TRBV7-9,TGTGCCAGCAGCTTACGGGGAACTGAAGCTTTCTTT,CASSLRGTEAFF
-,-,TRBJ2-3,TRBV5-4,TGTGCCAGCAGTTTGACTAGCACAGATACGCAGTATTTT,CASSLTSTDTQYF